One sample yielded the 5 T cell receptor beta chains listed below, sequenced in a study of T-cell reconstitution after alpha-beta-depleted transplantation in children. The TCRbeta library was prepared with unique molecular identifiers. MiXCR, run by TCRdb on the PCR reads, gives a single entry per CDR3 protein. The repertoire holds 120,000 or so distinct CDR3 sequences, approximately 22% seen once, with over 9.5% in the top ten. This specimen consisted of PBMCs, mostly from graft donor cells, obtained 180 days after TCRalphabeta/CD19-depleted stem cell transplant. Source of these receptors: a male patient between 2 and 9 years old who had a stem cell transplant for chronic granulomatous disease, so the T cells may come from the graft donor.

This clonotype was observed many times. The chain carries TRBV12-3 or TRBV12-4 and TRBJ2-7; 12 bases agree with TRBD2. The CDR3 totals 15 residues. The trim removed 4 bases at V and 2 bases at J, leaving 3 bases unmatched. CDR3 DNA: TGTGCCAGCAGTTATGGACTAGCGGGAACCTACGAGCAGTACTTC. Its translation is CASSYGLAGTYEQYF.

This clonotype was counted ten times or more. The chain joins TRBV12-3 or TRBV12-4 to TRBJ1-1, with D perhaps TRBD1 (5 bases). CDR3 length equals 14 residues. V shed 2 bases and J shed 4 bases, with 11 bases lying between them. Here the CDR3 reads CASSLRGVGTEAFF. DNA of the CDR3: TGTGCCAGCAGTTTACGGGGGGTAGGCACTGAAGCTTTCTTT.

This clonotype has ten or more counts. The chain combines TRBV14 with TRBJ2-2; D not certain. Germline CDR1 is SGHDN and CDR2 is FVKESK. V lost 5 bases and J lost 6, with 10 bases in between. This CDR3 comprises 13 residues. CDR3 in DNA: TGTGCCAGCAGCTCGGACGGATCCGGGGAGCTGTTTTTT. Protein product: CASSSDGSGELFF.

The sample holds many counts of this clonotype. V is TRBV20-1 and J is TRBJ1-2; TRBD1 is a possible D gene (6 bases). V lost 5 bases and J lost 2, with 12 bases in between. Germline CDR1 is DFQATT and CDR2 is SNEGSKA (reference sequence). The CDR3 consists of 13 residues. The CDR3, as DNA: TGCAGTGCTCCCCGGACAGAAAACTATGGCTACACCTTC. Residues: CSAPRTENYGYTF.

This clonotype has at least ten counts. The chain uses TRBV12-3 or TRBV12-4 and TRBJ2-7; TRBD2 might be the D (7 bases). V shed 3 bases and J shed 5 bases, with 14 bases lying between them. This CDR3 region has 14 residues. Here the CDR3 DNA reads TGTGCCAGCAGTTTTGAGGGGAGGGGGGACGAGCAGTACTTC. This gives the protein CASSFEGRGDEQYF.